The sequence of this T cell receptor beta chain was determined in a study of human T cells and chemical hapten exposure. Study findings and constraints: The study found that PT1 expanded TCR counts correlated positively with patch test score.

TCRdb used MiXCR to reprocess the RACE reads, holding one entry per CDR3 protein. The sample records 120,000 to 150,000 distinct CDR3 sequences, approximately 12% being singletons. Time point reported: patch test 2, 6 weeks after DPC sensitization. Treatment here: therapeutic diphenylcyclopropenone sensitization with weekly scalp DPC. On this clonotype itself: Its specificity is unknown.

The V gene's germline CDR1 is SGHDN and CDR2 FVKESK. This CDR3 spans 15 amino acids. The ends lost 4 bases at V and 6 bases at J; junction bases unmatched: 7. This TCR was recovered from a woman between 50 and 59 years old with alopecia areata. Some clones in this sample may be carry-over from other donors' samples. The sample consisted of whole blood, taken in connection with sensitization to the hapten diphenylcyclopropenone (DPC). The rearrangement uses TRBV14 and TRBJ2-2; 8 positions agree with TRBD1. In DNA, the CDR3 is TGTGCCAGCAGCCTCAGGGGGCGCTTTTCCGGGGAGCTGTTTTTT. Translated: CASSLRGRFSGELFF.